This T cell receptor (beta chain) originates from a study of high-grade serous ovarian cancer treatment subgroups. Libraries were prepared by immunoSEQ multiplex PCR; TCRdb keeps only in-frame clonotypes and omits some of them. This sample has 8,800 or so clones, with roughly 70% found just once. The tumor samples were collected prior to definitive surgery or chemotherapy. This clone was seen a handful of times. The germline CDR1 and CDR2 sequences are LNHDA and SQIVND (reference sequence). Between the trimmed V and J ends, which lost 3 bases and 4 bases, there was a span of 21 bases. The CDR3 is 17 amino acids.

The sample taken for sequencing was tumor tissue. The chain recombines TRBV19 with TRBJ1-1; possible D gene TRBD1, 6 bases. The sequence was obtained from a human donor with high-grade serous ovarian cancer. Written as DNA, the CDR3 is TGTGCCAGTAGTATTTTCATGCATTCTGGGGGGCTCACTGAAGCTTTCTTT. Translated, it gives CASSIFMHSGGLTEAFF.